This TCR beta chain was identified in a study of blood T cell repertoires in COVID-19. The germline V gene has CDR1 MNHEY and CDR2 SVGAGI. Trimming removed 7 bases from V and 6 bases from J, with 12 bases in between. This CDR3 contains 13 residues. Per the original methods: Amplification with reference gene primers provided the estimates of nucleated cell counts. Here immunoSEQ multiplex PCR was the method, and the copy in TCRdb shows in-frame clones only, minus some. That table supplies the V and J calls and clone size; D and trimming were determined from the DNA. The data show tens of thousands of clones, 90% seen once.

The sequencing sample was made of peripheral blood. The gene calls are TRBV6-5 and TRBJ2-2; a weak D match, TRBD2 (6 bases). The clonotype originates from a woman between 40 and 50 years old with active COVID-19. This CDR3 is CASKRGVPGELFF. For the CDR3, the DNA is TGTGCCAGCAAGCGCGGGGTCCCCGGGGAGCTGTTTTTT.